This T cell receptor delta chain was retrieved from a study of Vδ1+ human thymocytes. Study-level findings and limits: Thymic TRG and TRD repertoires appeared highly polyclonal, with Gaussian CDR3 length distributions.

Alphabeta T cells were depleted, then CD3+ Vdelta1+ Vdelta2- thymocytes were FACS-sorted. The germline V gene encodes CDR1 GEAIGNYY and CDR2 EKD. The ends were cut back, 2 bases at V and 0 bases at J, with 22 bases in the middle. This CDR3 has 21 residues. This clone showed up many times. What it binds is unknown. RNA was extracted from the cells and then reverse transcribed. Multiplex PCR used pooled V-gene forward primers and a constant-region reverse primer to amplify CDR3s. TCRdb made new clone calls on the multiplex PCR reads using CATT. The sample has 50,000 to 60,000 delta-chain clones, about 14% seen once; the top ten hold about 0.35%.

Sequenced material: Vdelta1+ gamma-delta thymocytes from the thymus. The sample's subset: FACS-sorted CD3+ TCRalphabeta- TCRVdelta1+ TCRVdelta2- thymocytes. The chain joins TRDV2 to TRDJ3; possible D gene TRDD3, 5 bases. This clonotype originated in a girl under three years old who had congenital heart surgery. The CDR3 nucleotides are TGTGCCTGTGACATAAGGATCGGAGATGGGGTGGGCTCCTGGGACACCCGACAGATGTTTTTC. Protein: CACDIRIGDGVGSWDTRQMFF.